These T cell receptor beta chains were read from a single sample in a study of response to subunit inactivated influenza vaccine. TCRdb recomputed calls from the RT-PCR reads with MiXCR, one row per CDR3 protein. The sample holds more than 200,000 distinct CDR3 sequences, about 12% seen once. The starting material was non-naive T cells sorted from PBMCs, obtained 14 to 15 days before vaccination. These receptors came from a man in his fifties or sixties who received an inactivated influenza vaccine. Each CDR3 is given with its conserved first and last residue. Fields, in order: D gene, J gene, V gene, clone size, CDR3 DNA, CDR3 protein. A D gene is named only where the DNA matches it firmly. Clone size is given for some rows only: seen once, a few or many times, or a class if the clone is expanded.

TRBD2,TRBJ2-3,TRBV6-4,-,TGTGCCAGCAGTGAAGGCGGGAGGGGAGATACGCAGTATTTT,CASSEGGRGDTQYF
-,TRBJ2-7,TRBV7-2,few,TGTGCCAGCAGCTTAGGGGCATTGTTTTGGGGCGAGCAGTACTTC,CASSLGALFWGEQYF
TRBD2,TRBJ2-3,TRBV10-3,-,TGTGCCATCAGTGAGGAGGGGCTAGCGGGAAGCACAGATACGCAGTATTTT,CAISEEGLAGSTDTQYF
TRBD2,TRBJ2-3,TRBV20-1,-,TGCTGTGCTAGGGCCAATCGGGAGCGGGAGGGGGTTAAGGCAGATACGCAGTATTTT,CCARANREREGVKADTQYF
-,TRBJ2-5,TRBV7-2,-,TGTGCCAGTATCAACAGGGGGGGCCAAGAGACCCAGTACTTC,CASINRGGQETQYF
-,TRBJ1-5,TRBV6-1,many,TGTGCCAGCAGCAACGGCGGGGGGATTCAGCCCCAGCATTTT,CASSNGGGIQPQHF
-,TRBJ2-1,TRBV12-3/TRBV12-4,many,TGTGCCAGCAGTTTCGCGTACAATGAGCAGTTCTTC,CASSFAYNEQFF
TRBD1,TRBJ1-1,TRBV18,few,TGTGCCAGCTCGACAGGGGTGGACACTGAAGCTTTCTTT,CASSTGVDTEAFF
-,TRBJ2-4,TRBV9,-,TGTGCCAGCAGCGCCGGACTGGATCTAGCCAAAAACATTCAGTACTTC,CASSAGLDLAKNIQYF
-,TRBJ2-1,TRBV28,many,TGTGCCAGCAGTTTCCCGAGCTCCTACAATGAGCAGTTCTTC,CASSFPSSYNEQFF
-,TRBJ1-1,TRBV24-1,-,TGTGCCACCAGTGGGACAGTGAACACTGAAGCTTTCTTT,CATSGTVNTEAFF
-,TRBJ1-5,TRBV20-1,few,TGCAGTGCTGCAATTTACACGAATCAGCCCCAGCATTTT,CSAAIYTNQPQHF
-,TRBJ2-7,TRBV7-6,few,TGTGCCAGCAGCCCAACAACGGGGGCGGTCTACGAGCAGTACTTC,CASSPTTGAVYEQYF
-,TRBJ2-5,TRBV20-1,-,TGCAGTGCTAGAGTTCGCGGGGTTGGGGGGACCCAGTACTTC,CSARVRGVGGTQYF
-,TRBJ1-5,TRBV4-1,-,TGCGCCAGCAGCTCTTCCTCTCTTAGAAGGACTTATCAGCCCCAGCATTTT,CASSSSSLRRTYQPQHF
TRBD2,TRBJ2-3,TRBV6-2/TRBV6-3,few,TGTGCCAGCAGAACAACTAGCGGGAATTCGCCGCAGTATTTT,CASRTTSGNSPQYF
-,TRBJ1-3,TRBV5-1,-,TGCGCCAGCAGCTTGGCCCCACGAGGCTCTGGAAACACCATATATTTT,CASSLAPRGSGNTIYF
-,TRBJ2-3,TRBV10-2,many,TGCGCCAGCAGTGACTTCTGGATCCAGGGGTTGAAGAATACGCAGTATTTT,CASSDFWIQGLKNTQYF
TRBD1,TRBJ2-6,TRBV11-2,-,TGTGCCAGCAGCATGGGACCGACAGGGATGATGTCTGGGGCCAACGTCCTGACTTTC,CASSMGPTGMMSGANVLTF
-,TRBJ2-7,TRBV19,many,TGTGCCAGTAGTTCGGGCTACGAGCAGTACTTC,CASSSGYEQYF
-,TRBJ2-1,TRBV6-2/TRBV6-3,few,TGTGCCAGCAGCTCCGGGACCACGGGCGAGCAGTTCTTC,CASSSGTTGEQFF
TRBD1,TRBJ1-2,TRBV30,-,TGTGCCTGGAGCGCCGGACAGGTGGATGGCTACACCTTC,CAWSAGQVDGYTF
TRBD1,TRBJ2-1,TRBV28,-,TGTGCCAGCAGCCCAACTAGGGGGCTCCCCTACAATGAGCAGTTCTTC,CASSPTRGLPYNEQFF
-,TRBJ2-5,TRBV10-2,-,TGCGCCAGCAGTGTAGCCAGCCAGGGGGAGACCCAGTACTTC,CASSVASQGETQYF
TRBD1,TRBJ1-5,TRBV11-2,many,TGTGCCAGCAGCTTAGAAGGGGGCCGGAGGCAGCCCCAGCATTTT,CASSLEGGRRQPQHF
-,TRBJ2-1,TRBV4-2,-,TGTGCCAGCAGCCTCGGAACGGGACCGCGGGTCGAGCAGTTCTTC,CASSLGTGPRVEQFF
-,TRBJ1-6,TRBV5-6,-,TGTGCCAGCAGCGCTACCAGGGTAGCCTATAATTCACCCCTCCACTTT,CASSATRVAYNSPLHF
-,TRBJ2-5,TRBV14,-,TGTGCCAGCAGCCATCTTCTGGACTTCTCCGAAACCCAGTACTTC,CASSHLLDFSETQYF
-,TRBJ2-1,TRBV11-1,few,TGTGCCAGCCGGGGCACCGGGACTGACAATGAGCAGTTCTTC,CASRGTGTDNEQFF
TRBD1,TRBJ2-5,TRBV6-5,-,TGTGCCAGCAGTTTAAACAGGGGAAAAGAGACCCAGTACTTC,CASSLNRGKETQYF
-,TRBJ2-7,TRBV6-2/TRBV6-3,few,TGTGCCAGCAGTTACCCAAGGACTGGGTCCTACGAGCAGTACTTC,CASSYPRTGSYEQYF
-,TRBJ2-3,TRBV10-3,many,TGTGCCATCAGTGGCGGGACGGGAGATACGCAGTATTTT,CAISGGTGDTQYF
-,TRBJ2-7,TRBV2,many,TGTGCCAGCGGGGTCCGATTCTACGAGCAGTACTTC,CASGVRFYEQYF
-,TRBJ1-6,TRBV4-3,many,TGCGCCAGCAGCCAAAATCGGGATTCACCCCTCCACTTT,CASSQNRDSPLHF
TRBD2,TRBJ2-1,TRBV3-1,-,TGTGCCAGCAGCCAAGTAGCGGGGGGGCTCAATGAGCAGTTCTTC,CASSQVAGGLNEQFF
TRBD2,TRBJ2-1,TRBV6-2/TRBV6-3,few,TGTGCCAGCAGCCATGGGACTAGCGGGGGACCCTACAATGAGCAGTTCTTC,CASSHGTSGGPYNEQFF
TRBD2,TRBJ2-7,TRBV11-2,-,TGTGCCAGCAGCTTAAGCGGGGGACGTCCATCCTACGAGCAGTACTTC,CASSLSGGRPSYEQYF
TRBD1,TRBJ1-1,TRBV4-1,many,TGCGCCAGCAGCCAAGGGATTTTCAGGACAGGGACCCGGAACACTGAAGCTTTCTTT,CASSQGIFRTGTRNTEAFF
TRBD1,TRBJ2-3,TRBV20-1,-,TGCAGTGCTAGGGACACTCAGGGGGCCAACACAGATACGCAGTATTTT,CSARDTQGANTDTQYF
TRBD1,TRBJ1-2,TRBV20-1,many,TGCAGTGCTAGCCCGGGACAGGGAGGCTATGGCTACACCTTC,CSASPGQGGYGYTF